The 30 T cell receptor beta chains given below trace back to one sample, sequenced in a study of CD8 T cells in Susac syndrome (dated by TCRdb to about 2019). The library came from the immunoSEQ multiplex PCR assay. RNA was extracted using the RNeasy kit, and roughly 0.45 to 1 microgram was reverse transcribed with random hexamers. TCRdb reprocessed the public reads (quality trimming at Q25 with fastp, clone calling with MiXCR) and kept in-frame beta chains. Records with the same CDR3 protein are collapsed into one entry carrying the most frequent genes and DNA. Recorded for this sample are roughly 150,000 distinct CDR3 sequences; roughly 96% of them occurred a single time. Jointly, the top ten make up 0.14% to 0.15% of the sample. Sequenced sample: CD8+ T cells from PBMCs. These receptors came from a human donor with multiple sclerosis.

The chain is built from TRBV29-1 and TRBJ1-1; 7 bases line up with TRBD1. This CDR3 region has 15 residues. The V gene end was trimmed by 5 bases and the J gene end by 0 bases; junction bases not matched to a gene: 9. Germline-derived CDR1 and CDR2 are SQVTM and ANQGSEA. The CDR3 sequence: CSVSGTDLLNTEAFF. Written as DNA, the CDR3 is TGCAGCGTTTCAGGGACAGACCTATTGAACACTGAAGCTTTCTTT.

This chain links TRBV11-2 with TRBJ1-1; D is perhaps TRBD1 (6 bases). CDR3 length: 13 residues. Trimming took 6 bases from V and 7 from J, leaving 15 bases between them. Germline CDR1 reads SGHAT; CDR2 reads FQNNGV. This chain's CDR3 is CASRGGGAYEAFF. The CDR3, as DNA: TGTGCCAGCAGAGGGGGAGGGGCTTATGAAGCTTTCTTT.

The V gene is TRBV2, the J gene TRBJ2-5; D is ambiguous. CDR1 and CDR2 from the germline V gene are SNHLY and FYNNEI. Trimming shortened V by 3 bases and J by 5 bases, and 13 bases separated the two germline ends. CDR3 size: 14 residues. This CDR3 reads CASSDGSRTETQYF. The DNA for the CDR3 is TGTGCCAGCAGTGATGGGTCGCGAACGGAGACCCAGTACTTC.

The gene calls are TRBV13 and TRBJ2-7; 7 nucleotides match TRBD1. CDR1 is PRHDT and CDR2 is FYEKMQ in the germline V gene (reference sequence). J was trimmed by 3 bases and V by 4 bases; bases with no gene match: 12. The CDR3 is 16 amino acids. In nucleotides, the CDR3 is TGTGCCAGCAGCTCCTTGGTAGGGACAGCGAACTACGAGCAGTACTTC. It translates to CASSSLVGTANYEQYF.

V is TRBV27 and J is TRBJ2-1; D not resolved. The germline V gene encodes CDR1 MNHEY and CDR2 SMNVEV (reference sequence). The CDR3 spans 12 residues. V lost 4 bases, J lost 7 bases, and 8 bases lay in between. The CDR3 is CASSSTQNEQFF. The CDR3 nucleotides read TGTGCCAGCAGTTCTACCCAAAATGAGCAGTTCTTC.

The V and J genes are TRBV9 and TRBJ1-1; D ambiguous. The germline V and J ends were trimmed by 3 bases and 3 bases, with 9 bases remaining between them. The CDR3 consists of 13 residues. Germline V gives CDR1 SGDLS, CDR2 YYNGEE. The CDR3 coding sequence is TGTGCCAGCAGCGCGGCCGGGTACACTGAAGCTTTCTTT. Translation gives CASSAAGYTEAFF.

The V and J genes are TRBV9 and TRBJ2-7; TRBD2 aligns across 7 bases. Trimming at V came to 6 bases and at J to 2 bases, leaving 8 bases not matched to a gene. CDR1 SGDLS and CDR2 YYNGEE come from the germline V gene. The CDR3 runs 14 residues. The CDR3 reads CASTLGGEPYEQYF. Written as DNA, the CDR3 is TGTGCCAGCACTTTGGGGGGGGAACCCTACGAGCAGTACTTC.

This chain connects TRBV7-2 to TRBJ2-7, with TRBD2 matching 8 bases. CDR1 and CDR2 (germline): SGHTA, FQGNSA. The junction had 13 bases not matched to a gene; V was cut back by 5 bases and J by 7 bases. The CDR3 is 15 amino acids. The CDR3: CASSRTSGPLSEQYV. CDR3 nucleotides: TGTGCCAGCAGCCGTACTAGCGGCCCTCTGAGTGAGCAGTACGTC.

This chain links TRBV6-5 with TRBJ2-1, with a weak D call TRBD2 (5 bases). Looked up from germline, CDR1 is MNHEY and CDR2 is SVGAGI. The CDR3 totals 13 residues. The V and J ends lost 6 bases and 7 bases respectively, with 13 bases between them. The CDR3 DNA sequence: TGTGCCAGCAGCGAAAGGAGGCCTAATGAGCAGTTCTTC. Its protein is CASSERRPNEQFF.

The genes are TRBV2 and TRBJ2-7, with 8 bases fitting TRBD1. Germline lookup yields CDR1 SNHLY and CDR2 FYNNEI. V shed 3 bases and J 2 bases; nucleotides not matched to a gene: 6. CDR3 length: 15 residues. The DNA of the CDR3 is TGTGCCAGCAGTGAGTCGTTGACAGGGGCCTACGAGCAGTACGTC. Protein: CASSESLTGAYEQYV.

The J gene is TRBJ1-1, the V gene TRBV30; the D is unclear. Trimming left V 3 bases short and J 5 bases short, with 7 bases between. Germline V gene sequence: CDR1 GTSNPN, CDR2 SVGIG (reference sequence). There are 11 residues in the CDR3. CDR3 sequence: CAWRGRTEAFF. The DNA of the CDR3 is TGTGCCTGGAGAGGCAGAACTGAAGCTTTCTTT. The full variable domain, in which reference TRBV30 and TRBJ1-1 provide the parts outside the CDR3, is SQTIHQWPATLVQPVGSPLSLECTVEGTSNPNLYWYRQAAGRGLQLLFYSVGIGQISSEVPQNLSASRPQDRQFILSSKKLLLSDSGFYLCAWRGRTEAFFGQGTRLTVV.

The chain carries TRBV7-9 and TRBJ2-3; D unresolved. This CDR3 is built from 14 residues. V was pared by 4 bases and J by 0 bases, with 8 bases between. In germline, CDR1 is SEHNR, CDR2 FQNEAQ (reference sequence). CDR3: CASSSFPSTDTQYF. Here the CDR3 DNA reads TGTGCCAGCAGCTCATTCCCCAGCACAGATACGCAGTATTTT. Complete variable domain (other parts from reference TRBV7-9 and TRBJ2-3): DTGVSQNPRHKITKRGQNVTFRCDPISEHNRLYWYRQTLGQGPEFLTYFQNEAQLEKSRLLSDRFSAERPKGSFSTLEIQRTEQGDSAMYLCASSSFPSTDTQYFGPGTRLTVL.

The CDR3 reads CASSQRSLQTPGGQETQYF. DNA for the CDR3: TGTGCCAGCAGCCAAAGATCTCTTCAGACCCCGGGGGGACAAGAGACCCAGTACTTC. The J gene is TRBJ2-5, the V gene TRBV4-2, with 7 bases aligning to TRBD2. The CDR3 covers 19 residues. Germline CDR1 LGHNA, CDR2 YNFKEQ. Trimming cost V 2 bases and J 2 bases; bases outside gene matches: 17.

This clonotype was observed a few times. This rearrangement joins TRBV6-9 to TRBJ2-7, with TRBD1 matching over 7 bases. The CDR3 extends over 13 amino acids. After removal of 11 bases from V and 6 bases from J, the junction contained 13 bases not matched to a gene. In germline, CDR1 is MNHGY, CDR2 SVAAGI. DNA of the CDR3: TGTGCCGGGACCTTCCAGGGGGTTTTCGAGCAGTACGTC. It translates to CAGTFQGVFEQYV.

The chain couples TRBV15 to TRBJ1-5; a weak D match, TRBD1 (5 bases). The germline CDR1 and CDR2 sequences are LNHNV and YYDKDF (reference sequence). CDR3 size: 14 residues. The V and J ends lost 1 base and 2 bases respectively, with 6 bases between them. The CDR3 nucleotides are TGTGCCACCAGCAGAGGAGGGGGCAATCAGCCCCAGCATTTT. It encodes CATSRGGGNQPQHF.

This chain joins TRBV15 and TRBJ1-5; no clear D gene. The CDR3 sequence is 14 residues long. Trimming stripped 3 bases from V and 1 base from J, with 7 bases between. Germline V CDR1 and CDR2: LNHNV, YYDKDF (reference sequence). Here the CDR3 reads CATSSGPSNQPQHF. CDR3 bases: TGTGCCACCAGCAGTGGCCCAAGCAATCAGCCCCAGCATTTT.

The J gene is TRBJ1-2, the V gene TRBV5-6, with D uncertain. The CDR3 length is 14 residues. Trimming removed 0 bases at V and 0 bases at J, with 6 bases between. CDR1 and CDR2 from the germline V gene are SGHDT and YYEEEE. CDR3 residues: CASSLEAPNYGYTF. The CDR3 DNA sequence: TGTGCCAGCAGCTTGGAGGCACCTAACTATGGCTACACCTTC.

The chain's CDR3 is CASGKGVHYGYTF. As DNA, the CDR3 is TGTGCCAGCGGGAAGGGGGTTCACTATGGCTACACCTTC. J is TRBJ1-2 and V is TRBV7-9; D is perhaps TRBD1 (6 bases). Germline V CDR1 and CDR2: SEHNR, FQNEAQ (reference sequence). The CDR3 spans 13 residues. Trimming stripped 8 bases from V and 3 bases from J, with 13 bases between.

The chain joins TRBV20-1 to TRBJ2-1; 8 bases line up with TRBD2. The germline V gene has CDR1 DFQATT and CDR2 SNEGSKA (reference sequence). J lost 3 bases, V lost 4 bases, and 2 bases had no gene match. The CDR3 spans 13 residues. This CDR3 reads CSAMTSDYNEQFF. In DNA, the CDR3 is TGCAGTGCTATGACTAGCGACTACAATGAGCAGTTCTTC.

This rearrangement joins TRBV4-1 to TRBJ2-1; D not resolved. Deletions cut 3 bases from V and 3 bases from J, with 12 bases between. CDR1 and CDR2 (germline): MGHRA, YSYEKL. CDR3 size: 15 residues. CDR3 sequence (DNA): TGCGCCAGCAGCCAGCCTATTGGAGACTACAATGAGCAGTTCTTC. Its translation is CASSQPIGDYNEQFF.

This clonotype was counted a single time. The rearrangement uses TRBV3-1 and TRBJ2-1; 8 nucleotides align to TRBD2. V lost 1 base, J lost 1 base, and 3 bases stayed unmatched. CDR1 LGHDT and CDR2 YNNKEL come from the germline V gene (reference sequence). CDR3 length equals 16 residues. CDR3 residues: CASSQASGFSYNEQFF. The CDR3, as DNA: TGTGCCAGCAGCCAAGCTAGCGGGTTTTCCTACAATGAGCAGTTCTTC.

The chain joins TRBV18 to TRBJ1-1; 8 positions agree with TRBD1. V lost 2 bases and J lost 5; bases outside the gene matches: 7. Germline assignment: CDR1 KGHSH and CDR2 LQKENI. The CDR3 length is 15 residues. CDR3 coding DNA: TGTGCCAGCTCACCAGACAGGGGAATTGGTACTGAAGCTTTCTTT. Its translation is CASSPDRGIGTEAFF.

The chain joins TRBV7-3 to TRBJ2-2, with D tentatively TRBD2 (6 bases). The CDR3 has 14 residues. V was shortened by 5 bases and J by 10 bases, with 17 bases between the two germline ends. CDR1 is SGHTA, CDR2 FQGTGA, per germline. This CDR3 is CASSRTWTGEELFF. The CDR3 region has the DNA TGTGCCAGCAGCCGAACCTGGACGGGGGAGGAGCTGTTTTTT. The full variable domain, its missing parts supplied by reference TRBV7-3 and TRBJ2-2, is GAGVSQTPSNKVTEKGKYVELRCDPISGHTALYWYRQSLGQGPEFLIYFQGTGAADDSGLPNDRFFAVRPEGSVSTLKIQRTERGDSAVYLCASSRTWTGEELFFGEGSRLTVL.

The gene calls are TRBV7-9 and TRBJ2-7; the D is unclear. The CDR3 has 13 amino acids. The germline gives CDR1 SEHNR, CDR2 FQNEAQ (reference sequence). V was shortened by 2 bases and J by 0 bases, with 5 bases between the two germline ends. In DNA, the CDR3 is TGTGCCAGCAGCTTACCGGGCTCCTACGAGCAGTACGTC. Amino acids: CASSLPGSYEQYV.

The genes are TRBV2 and TRBJ1-6; D unclear. Per the germline V gene, CDR1 is SNHLY and CDR2 is FYNNEI. This CDR3 comprises 14 residues. V was shortened by 4 bases and J by 7 bases, with 11 bases between the two germline ends. The CDR3 region has the DNA TGTGCCAGCAGTGGAAGGGCAGAGAATTCACCCCTCCACTTT. Its translation is CASSGRAENSPLHF.

This clonotype was seen a single time. The J gene is TRBJ2-1, the V gene TRBV25-1; a possible D gene is TRBD1 (5 bases). Deletions cut 3 bases from V and 0 bases from J, with 12 bases between. CDR3 length: 16 residues. In germline, CDR1 is MGHDK, CDR2 SYGVNS. CDR3 sequence reads: CASSDWGKSSYNEQFF. In DNA form, the CDR3 reads TGTGCCAGCAGTGATTGGGGCAAGAGCTCCTACAATGAGCAGTTCTTC. The full variable domain, with the rest looked up from reference TRBV25-1 and TRBJ2-1, is EADIYQTPRYLVIGTGKKITLECSQTMGHDKMYWYQQDPGMELHLIHYSYGVNSTEKGDLSSESTVSRIRTEHFPLTLESARPSHTSQYLCASSDWGKSSYNEQFFGPGTRLTVL.

This chain joins TRBV30 and TRBJ2-2; a weak D match, TRBD1 (6 bases). V was clipped by 0 bases and J by 6 bases, with 14 bases between them. Germline V gene data show CDR1 as GTSNPN and CDR2 as SVGIG (reference sequence). CDR3 length: 15 residues. The CDR3 DNA sequence: TGTGCCTGGAGTGTTGTGGGGGCCGTCGCCGGGGAGCTGTTTTTT. Protein product: CAWSVVGAVAGELFF.

V usage is TRBV7-8 and J usage is TRBJ2-5; 15 nucleotides align to TRBD2. Per the germline V gene, CDR1 is SGHVS and CDR2 is FQNEAQ. The CDR3 totals 18 residues. With V trimmed by 5 bases and J by 2 bases, 9 bases remained unmatched. The CDR3 nucleotides read TGTGCCAGCAGCGCACCCCGAGGACTAGCGGGGGGGCAAGAGACCCAGTACTTC. Translated: CASSAPRGLAGGQETQYF. The variable domain in full, completed from reference TRBV7-8 and TRBJ2-5, reads GAGVSQSPRYKVAKRGQDVALRCDPISGHVSLFWYQQALGQGPEFLTYFQNEAQLDKSGLPSDRFFAERPEGSVSTLKIQRTQQEDSAVYLCASSAPRGLAGGQETQYFGPGTRLLVL.

The CDR3 region is CATSRAGANVLTF. CDR3 nucleotides: TGTGCCACCTCACGGGCTGGGGCCAACGTCCTGACTTTC. V usage is TRBV15 and J usage is TRBJ2-6; D is undetermined. V was pared by 8 bases and J by 2 bases, with 7 bases between. The CDR3 loop spans 13 amino acids. CDR1 and CDR2 from the germline V gene are LNHNV and YYDKDF (reference sequence).

V usage is TRBV5-1 and J usage is TRBJ1-5; maybe TRBD1 (5 bases). The CDR3 length is 17 residues. Trimming shortened V by 4 bases and J by 5 bases, and 22 bases separated the two germline ends. Germline CDR1 reads SGHRS; CDR2 reads YFSETQ. The CDR3 spells CASSPRDRHFPDQPQHF. DNA of the CDR3: TGCGCCAGCAGCCCTAGGGACCGCCACTTCCCGGATCAGCCCCAGCATTTT.